These T cell receptor beta chains were read from a single sample in a study of regulatory T cells in long-lasting Graves disease. TCRdb analysed the multiplex PCR reads with MiXCR anew, one entry per CDR3 protein. Of 400,000 to 500,000 distinct CDR3 sequences in the sample, around 20% were seen once. The material sequenced was peripheral blood mononuclear cells (PBMCs), taken when the disease was refractory, from a patient treated with antithyroid drugs. These receptors all stem from a female donor with Graves disease. CDR3s include the opening cysteine and the closing phenylalanine or tryptophan. The D gene is left open where the match is weak. Size is omitted from some rows. Given values are once, few, many or a class for expanded clones.

j_call v_call d_call clone_size cdr3_nt cdr3_aa
TRBJ1-3 TRBV2 NA few TGTGCCAGTGGGCGGTCGGCGGGATCTGGAAACACCATATATTTT CASGRSAGSGNTIYF
TRBJ2-3 TRBV28 NA NA TGTGCCAGCAGTTTAGACTCGGGAGACCCCACAGATACGCAGTATTTT CASSLDSGDPTDTQYF
TRBJ1-1 TRBV12-3/TRBV12-4 NA many TGTGCCAGCATACTAGCGGCAGGGCACCCTGAAGCTTTCTTT CASILAAGHPEAFF
TRBJ1-5 TRBV19 NA NA TGTGCCAGTAGTATAACTCCCGAGGGGCAGCCCCAGCATTTT CASSITPEGQPQHF
TRBJ2-2 TRBV15 NA NA TGTGCCACCAGCATAGAGGTCTCAACGTTCACCGGGGAGCTGTTTTTT CATSIEVSTFTGELFF
TRBJ2-1 TRBV7-8 NA few TGTGCCAGCAGCCCACCTTACGCCGGGACTCGCAATGAGCAGTTCTTC CASSPPYAGTRNEQFF
TRBJ2-6 TRBV19 NA NA TGTACCAGTAGTATCCCTCCTGGGCGGGGTGCTGGGGCCAACGTCCTGACTTTC CTSSIPPGRGAGANVLTF
TRBJ2-7 TRBV9 NA few TGTGCCAGCAGCGTAGAGGCCAGTCCCTACGAGCAGTACTTC CASSVEASPYEQYF
TRBJ2-2 TRBV2 NA many TGTGCCAGCAGGAAAACATCCGGGGAGCTGTTTTTT CASRKTSGELFF
TRBJ1-6 TRBV7-2 NA NA TGTGCCAGCAGCTTAAACCCAGGGCCTAATTCACCCCTCCACTTT CASSLNPGPNSPLHF
TRBJ1-1 TRBV6-1 TRBD1 many TGTGCCAGCACCAATTGGGACAGCGGCACTGAAGCTTTCTTT CASTNWDSGTEAFF
TRBJ2-6 TRBV19 NA NA TGTGCCAGCAAGGACCGCTCTGGGGCCAACGTCCTGACTTTC CASKDRSGANVLTF
TRBJ2-2 TRBV12-3/TRBV12-4 NA few TGTGCCAGCTTCCACGGGGAGCTGTTTTTT CASFHGELFF
TRBJ2-3 TRBV12-3/TRBV12-4 NA few TGTGCCAGCAGCCCTGTCCGGGCCCCCACAGATACGCAGTATTTT CASSPVRAPTDTQYF
TRBJ1-2 TRBV20-1 NA NA TGCAGTGCTACCCAGACATCATATGGCTACACCTTC CSATQTSYGYTF
TRBJ1-1 TRBV4-2 NA NA TGTGCCAGCAGCCATACTAACACTGAAGCTTTCTTT CASSHTNTEAFF
TRBJ2-7 TRBV4-1 TRBD1 NA TGCGCCAGCAGCCGGGAACAGGGGGCAAGCGAGCAGTACTTC CASSREQGASEQYF
TRBJ1-1 TRBV6-1 TRBD1 many TGTGCCAGCAGCGATCGGGACAGGGGGAACACTGAAGCTTTCTTT CASSDRDRGNTEAFF
TRBJ2-7 TRBV7-2 NA NA TGTGCCCCCACTGGGGGAAGCTCCTACGAGCAGTACTTC CAPTGGSSYEQYF
TRBJ2-7 TRBV27 TRBD1 many TGTGCCAGCAGTTCCCGGGACAGGAACTACGAGCAGTACTTC CASSSRDRNYEQYF
TRBJ2-7 TRBV2 TRBD2 many TGTGCCAGCAGTGAAGCTCCGGGACTAGCGGCCAAGCAGTACTTC CASSEAPGLAAKQYF
TRBJ2-5 TRBV4-3 NA few TGCGCCAGCAGCCAAGAGATCGGTTTCGAGACCCAGTACTTC CASSQEIGFETQYF
TRBJ1-2 TRBV12-3/TRBV12-4 NA many TGTGCCAGCAGTTTTGAGGCCTCCTGGGATGGCTACACCTTC CASSFEASWDGYTF
TRBJ2-5 TRBV20-1 TRBD2 many TGCAGTGCTAAGGGAGCGGGAGGGAAACAAGAGACCCAGTACTTC CSAKGAGGKQETQYF
TRBJ2-7 TRBV20-1 NA NA TGCAGTGCTAGAGATGGATCTAGCCCTGCCTACGAGCAGTACTTC CSARDGSSPAYEQYF
TRBJ2-4 TRBV5-1 NA NA TGCGCCAGCAGCATTTCAGGGGGGAACATTCAGTACTTC CASSISGGNIQYF
TRBJ1-4 TRBV7-9 NA few TGTGCCAGCAGCTCTGAGGGACGCGGAAAACTGTTTTTT CASSSEGRGKLFF
TRBJ2-7 TRBV24-1 NA few TGTGCCACCAGTGATTTGGGCCCGGCAGGGTCCTACGAGCAGTACTTC CATSDLGPAGSYEQYF
TRBJ2-3 TRBV20-1 NA few TGCAGTGCTACTTCCCTAGTCGGCACAGATACGCAGTATTTT CSATSLVGTDTQYF
TRBJ2-6 TRBV19 NA few TGTGCCAGTACGGGTAGCTCTGGGGCCAACGTCCTGACTTTC CASTGSSGANVLTF
TRBJ2-1 TRBV13 NA few TGTGCCAGCAGCGCGGCCCGATTGGCCCCGGCGCAGTTCTTC CASSAARLAPAQFF
TRBJ2-6 TRBV5-1 TRBD1 few TGCGCCAGCAGCTCCCCAGGGGGCACGGGGGCCAACGTCCTGACTTTC CASSSPGGTGANVLTF
TRBJ2-7 TRBV7-2 NA few TGTGCCAGCAGCTTAGCCAATCCGGACCGGACTATCGAGCAGTACTTC CASSLANPDRTIEQYF
TRBJ2-5 TRBV20-1 NA many TGCAGTGCTCGTTCCGTCGCCACGAGAGAGACCCAGTACTTC CSARSVATRETQYF
TRBJ2-3 TRBV6-9 NA NA TGTGCCAGCAATCAATCCCCACTAGAAAAGTACACAGATACGCAGTATTTT CASNQSPLEKYTDTQYF
TRBJ1-2 TRBV11-2 NA many TGTGCCAGCAGCTTAGAACCCGGGCCACCTAACTATGGCTACACCTTC CASSLEPGPPNYGYTF
TRBJ2-7 TRBV29-1 TRBD2 many TGCAGCGTTGGAATAGCGGGAGGCGAGCAGTACTTC CSVGIAGGEQYF
TRBJ2-5 TRBV9 TRBD2 NA TGTGCCAGCAGCGTAGCCTTTAGCGGGATAGAAGAGACCCAGTACTTC CASSVAFSGIEETQYF
TRBJ2-2 TRBV4-1 NA NA TGCGCCAGCAGTTTCGGGACCAAGAACACCGGGGAGCTGTTTTTT CASSFGTKNTGELFF
TRBJ2-7 TRBV12-3/TRBV12-4 NA many TGTGCCAGCAGTTCCCGGAGCGACAACCTCGGGGAGCAGTACTTC CASSSRSDNLGEQYF
TRBJ2-7 TRBV6-1 NA many TGTGCCAGCAGTGCGGGACAAAGCACCTACGAGCAGTACTTC CASSAGQSTYEQYF
TRBJ2-4 TRBV3-1 NA NA TGTGCCAGCAGCCAAGATCCTTTAGTGTATCATTCCAAAAACATTCAGTACTTC CASSQDPLVYHSKNIQYF
TRBJ2-1 TRBV11-2 TRBD2 few TGTGCCAGCAGCTTAGGGCTAGCGGGAGGGTCTTTCTTC CASSLGLAGGSFF
TRBJ2-3 TRBV7-2 TRBD2 many TGTGCCAGCAGCTTACAGGGCGGGAGACGAAAAGGCACAGATACGCAGTATTTT CASSLQGGRRKGTDTQYF
TRBJ2-5 TRBV5-5 NA many TGTGCCAGCAGCTTGCCAGGGGGGGTAGAGACCCAGTACTTC CASSLPGGVETQYF
TRBJ1-1 TRBV9 NA many TGTGCCAGCAGTCCCGTATGGAACACTGAAGCTTTCTTT CASSPVWNTEAFF
TRBJ1-2 TRBV10-3 NA NA TGTGCCATCAGTGAGCCACCGTCCCTGAACTATGGCTACACCTTC CAISEPPSLNYGYTF
TRBJ2-2 TRBV28 NA many TGTGCCAGCAGCCCCATTTTGGAAGGGTATCGCGGGACCGGGGAGCTGTTTTTT CASSPILEGYRGTGELFF
TRBJ1-1 TRBV30 NA few TGTGCCTGGAGTCCGTTCCCCACTGAAGCTTTCTTT CAWSPFPTEAFF
TRBJ2-7 TRBV6-1 TRBD2 NA TGTGCCAGCAGCAGGACTAGCGGGAGCGAAAGTTTCCACGAGCAGTACTTC CASSRTSGSESFHEQYF
TRBJ2-7 TRBV5-1 TRBD1 many TGCGCCAGCAGGACTAGGACAGGGATAACCGACGCGCAGTACTTC CASRTRTGITDAQYF